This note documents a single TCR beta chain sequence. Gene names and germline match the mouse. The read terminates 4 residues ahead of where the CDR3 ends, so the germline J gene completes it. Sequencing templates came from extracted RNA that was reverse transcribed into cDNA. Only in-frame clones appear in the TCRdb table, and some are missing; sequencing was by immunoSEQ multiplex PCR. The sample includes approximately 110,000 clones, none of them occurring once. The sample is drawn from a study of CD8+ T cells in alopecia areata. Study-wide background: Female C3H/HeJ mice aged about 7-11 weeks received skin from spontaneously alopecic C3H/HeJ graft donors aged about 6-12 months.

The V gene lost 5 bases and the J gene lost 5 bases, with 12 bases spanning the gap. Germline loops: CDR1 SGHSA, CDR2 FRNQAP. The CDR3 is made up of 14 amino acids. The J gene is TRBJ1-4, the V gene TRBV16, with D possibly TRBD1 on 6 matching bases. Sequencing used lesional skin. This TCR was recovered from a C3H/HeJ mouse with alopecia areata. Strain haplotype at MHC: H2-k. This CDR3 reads CASSPGQKNERLFF. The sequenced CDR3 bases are TGTGCAAGCAGCCCGGGACAAAAAAACGAA.